These 9 T cell receptor beta chains were sequenced from one sample in a study of cytomegalovirus exposure and HLA in healthy donors. PCR primers comprised 60 Vbeta and 13 Jbeta primers. The data were produced by immunoSEQ multiplex PCR, yet TCRdb's version contains in-frame clones alone and is incomplete. Of 150,000 to 200,000 clones listed, around three quarters were seen once; the top ten hold 4.5% to 6%. Input material: PBMCs. The receptors here all came from a man aged 40-49 years in good health and CMV-seronegative.

The V gene is TRBV13, the J gene TRBJ1-4; D is perhaps TRBD1 (6 bases). The germline V gene has CDR1 PRHDT and CDR2 FYEKMQ (reference sequence). V gave up 1 base and J gave up 7 bases, with 22 bases separating them. The CDR3 runs 18 residues. CDR3 amino acids: CASSLEGRAGVFGEKLFF. Written as DNA, the CDR3 is TGTGCCAGCAGCTTAGAAGGCAGGGCAGGGGTATTCGGTGAAAAACTGTTTTTT.

This clone was detected once. The V call is TRBV7-2, the J call TRBJ2-1, with 8 bases lining up with TRBD2. Trimming at V came to 4 bases and at J to 4 bases, leaving 9 bases not matched to a gene. From germline, CDR1 is SGHTA and CDR2 FQGNSA. The CDR3 length is 16 residues. The DNA for the CDR3 is TGTGCCAGCAGCTCGAGAGCGGGAGTACAATACAATGAGCAGTTCTTC. This sequence encodes CASSSRAGVQYNEQFF.

The chain employs TRBV5-4 and TRBJ2-3; a weak D match, TRBD1 (5 bases). There are 14 residues in the CDR3. Germline values: CDR1 SGHNT, CDR2 YYREEE (reference sequence). The V gene lost 4 bases and the J gene lost 0 bases, with 9 bases spanning the gap. The CDR3, as DNA: TGTGCCAGCAGCAAGGGGCCTAGCACAGATACGCAGTATTTT. It translates to CASSKGPSTDTQYF.

J is TRBJ2-5 and V is TRBV11-3; the D gene is possibly TRBD2 (6 bases). The CDR3 contains 15 residues. With 2 bases removed from V and 4 bases from J, the gap between germline ends came to 14 bases. The V gene's germline CDR1 is SGHNT and CDR2 YENEEA. DNA for the CDR3: TGTGCCAGCAGCTTAACCCGACTAGTAACAGAGACCCAGTACTTC. Residues: CASSLTRLVTETQYF.

This clone appeared once. This chain connects TRBV7-9 to TRBJ1-1; D gene unclear. The V gene lost 3 bases and the J gene lost 7 bases, with 12 bases spanning the gap. This CDR3 spans 13 amino acids. CDR1 is SEHNR and CDR2 is FQNEAQ in the germline V gene (reference sequence). CDR3 nucleotide sequence: TGTGCCAGCAGCTTCCCAAACTTTGATGAAGCTTTCTTT. Residues: CASSFPNFDEAFF.

This clone was observed once. J is TRBJ2-3 and V is TRBV30; possibly TRBD2 for D (5 bases). The CDR3 runs 16 residues. V lost 4 bases, J lost 2 bases, and 19 bases lay in between. CDR1 is GTSNPN, CDR2 SVGIG, per germline (reference sequence). In DNA form, the CDR3 reads TGTGCCTGGACCCGGGCGGGTAGCGCCCACACAGATACGCAGTATTTT. Translated: CAWTRAGSAHTDTQYF.

J is TRBJ2-1 and V is TRBV4-3; 8 nucleotides agree with TRBD1. The junction had 10 bases not matched to a gene; V was cut back by 2 bases and J by 7 bases. The CDR3 is made up of 16 amino acids. Germline V gives CDR1 LGHNA, CDR2 YSLEER. The CDR3 protein is CASSQHPDRGPNEQFF. The CDR3 DNA follows: TGCGCCAGCAGCCAACATCCTGACAGGGGCCCAAATGAGCAGTTCTTC.

At least ten counts were recorded for this clone. V gene TRBV30 combines with J gene TRBJ1-5, with a weak D call TRBD1 (5 bases). From germline, CDR1 is GTSNPN and CDR2 SVGIG (reference sequence). There are 15 residues in the CDR3. With 0 bases removed from V and 2 bases from J, the gap between germline ends came to 11 bases. The CDR3 bases are TGTGCCTGGAGTGTACCGGGGGGTCGCAATCAGCCCCAGCATTTT. Residues: CAWSVPGGRNQPQHF.

The chain employs TRBV11-2 and TRBJ2-3; D is ambiguous. The V and J ends lost 0 bases and 0 bases respectively, with 4 bases between them. CDR1 SGHAT and CDR2 FQNNGV come from the germline V gene. The CDR3 consists of 14 residues. In nucleotides, the CDR3 is TGTGCCAGCAGCTTAGATCTGAGCACAGATACGCAGTATTTT. Its translation is CASSLDLSTDTQYF.